A selection of T cell receptor beta chains follows, all from one sample in a study of T cell responses to AZD1222 COVID-19 vaccine. Libraries were prepared by immunoSEQ multiplex PCR; TCRdb keeps only in-frame clonotypes and omits some of them. The sample shows around 130,000 clones, about 86% of them seen only once. The input for sequencing was peripheral blood, taken on day 0 of AZD1222 vaccination. Receptors were obtained from an adult in good health. The conserved cysteine and the conserved F or W are not part of the CDR3 here.

TRBJ1-2 TRBV30 AWRAETTYGYT
TRBJ1-2 TRBV6-1 ASSEDRAYYGYT
TRBJ1-2 TRBV24-1 ATSDKNQGRYGYT
TRBJ2-3 TRBV6-2/TRBV6-3 ASSYGQTYTDTQY
TRBJ2-5 TRBV5-5 ASSLEGLETQY
TRBJ1-1 TRBV27 ASRGWGSTEAF
TRBJ1-2 TRBV10-3 AISGAWWTFNYGYT
TRBJ2-2 TRBV7-9 ASSGTIGGELF
TRBJ2-2 TRBV7-6 ASSAMAQNTGELF
TRBJ1-6 TRBV7-9 ASRGNRAKGSPLH